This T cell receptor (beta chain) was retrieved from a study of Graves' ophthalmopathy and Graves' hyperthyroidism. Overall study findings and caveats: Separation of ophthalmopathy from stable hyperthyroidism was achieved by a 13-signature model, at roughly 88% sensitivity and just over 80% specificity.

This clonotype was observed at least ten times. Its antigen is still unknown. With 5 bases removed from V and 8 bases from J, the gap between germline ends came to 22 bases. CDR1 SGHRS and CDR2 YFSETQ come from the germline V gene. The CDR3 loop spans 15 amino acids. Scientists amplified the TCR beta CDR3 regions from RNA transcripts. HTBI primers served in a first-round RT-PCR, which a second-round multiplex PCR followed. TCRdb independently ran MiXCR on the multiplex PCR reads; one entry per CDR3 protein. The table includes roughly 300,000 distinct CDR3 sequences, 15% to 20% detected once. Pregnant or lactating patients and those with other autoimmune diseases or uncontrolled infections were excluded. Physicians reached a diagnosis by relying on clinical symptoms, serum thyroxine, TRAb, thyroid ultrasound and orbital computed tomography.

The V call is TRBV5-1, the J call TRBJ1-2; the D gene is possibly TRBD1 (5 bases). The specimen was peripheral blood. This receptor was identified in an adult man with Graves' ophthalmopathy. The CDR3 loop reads CASRSPGSDYGGYTF. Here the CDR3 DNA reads TGCGCCAGCAGGTCCCCAGGGTCTGATTACGGGGGCTACACCTTC.